These 22 T cell receptor beta chains came from one sample sequenced in a study of graft-versus-host responses after intestinal transplantation. Their specific antigens are unknown. Measured with immunoSEQ multiplex PCR; TCRdb has only the in-frame clones, and not every one. Of approximately 75,000 clones in the sample, 90% were seen once. The sequencing used unstimulated CD8+ T cells sorted from spleen or lymph node cells, collected before transplant. These receptor sequences come from a human donor who was the organ donor for an intestinal transplant.

J is TRBJ2-3 and V is TRBV10-3; D might be TRBD1 (5 bases). Germline CDR1 is ENHRY and CDR2 is SYGVKD. There are 14 residues in the CDR3. Trimming removed 3 bases at V and 7 bases at J, with 14 bases between. The chain's CDR3 is CAISDLGRENTQYF. Written as DNA, the CDR3 is TGTGCCATCAGTGACCTGGGCAGGGAAAATACGCAGTATTTT.

The rearrangement links TRBV7-9 to TRBJ1-2, with TRBD1 matching over 7 bases. Trimming took 4 bases from V and 3 from J; bases not matched to a gene: 14. Looked up from germline, CDR1 is SEHNR and CDR2 is FQNEAQ (reference sequence). The CDR3 has 17 residues. CDR3 bases: TGTGCCAGCAGCTCAATGACAGGGACTCCCTTTTACTATGGCTACACCTTC. Protein sequence: CASSSMTGTPFYYGYTF.

The CDR3 region is CSATRVTEAFF. For the CDR3, the DNA is TGCAGTGCTACCCGTGTCACTGAAGCTTTCTTT. The chain is built from TRBV20-1 and TRBJ1-1, with unresolved D. The CDR3 consists of 11 residues. V lost 4 bases to trimming and J lost 4 bases, with 7 bases between them. CDR1 is DFQATT and CDR2 is SNEGSKA in the germline V gene (reference sequence).

This clone occurred once. The chain carries TRBV30 and TRBJ2-2; 9 nucleotides match TRBD1. There are 14 residues in the CDR3. The V gene end was trimmed by 4 bases and the J gene end by 5 bases; junction bases not matched to a gene: 5. Germline lookup yields CDR1 GTSNPN and CDR2 SVGIG (reference sequence). DNA for the CDR3: TGTGCCTGGACCCCGGGACAGGGAACCGGGGAGCTGTTTTTT. Amino acid sequence: CAWTPGQGTGELFF.

The genes are TRBV28 and TRBJ1-1; 7 bases are shared with TRBD1. The germline CDR1 and CDR2 sequences are MDHEN and SYDVKM. The length of the CDR3 is 12 residues. Trimming took 2 bases from V and 6 from J; bases not matched to a gene: 0. CDR3 bases: TGTGCCAGCAGTTTAGGGACAGCTGAAGCTTTCTTT. Its protein is CASSLGTAEAFF.

The rearrangement joins TRBV6-1 to TRBJ2-3, with TRBD2 matching over 12 bases. The germline V gene has CDR1 MNHNS and CDR2 SASEGT. This CDR3 comprises 14 residues. After removal of 4 bases from V and 6 bases from J, the junction contained 2 bases not matched to a gene. Written as DNA, the CDR3 is TGTGCCAGCAGTGGGACTAGCGGGGCGGATACGCAGTATTTT. Protein sequence: CASSGTSGADTQYF.

The CDR3 loop is CASSRGVKWGNQPQHF. The CDR3 DNA sequence: TGTGCCAGCAGCCGGGGGGTGAAGTGGGGCAATCAGCCCCAGCATTTT. This chain connects TRBV28 to TRBJ1-5, with D perhaps matching TRBD1 (5 bases). V gave up 6 bases and J gave up 2 bases, with 17 bases separating them. Germline CDR1 is MDHEN and CDR2 is SYDVKM. The CDR3 covers 16 residues.

The chain employs TRBV6-5 and TRBJ1-1; D gene uncertain. Germline values: CDR1 MNHEY, CDR2 SVGAGI. There are 13 residues in the CDR3. Between the trimmed V and J ends, which lost 3 bases and 1 base, there was a span of 6 bases. Here the CDR3 DNA reads TGTGCCAGCAGTTATGCAGGGAACACTGAAGCTTTCTTT. Translated, it gives CASSYAGNTEAFF.

This clone was counted a single time. The rearrangement links TRBV6-1 to TRBJ2-3, with TRBD1 identical over 8 bases. V lost 2 bases and J lost 4; bases outside the gene matches: 11. Germline V gene lookup returns CDR1 MNHNS and CDR2 SASEGT. The CDR3 spans 17 residues. The CDR3 is CASSEPPDRALADTQYF. The CDR3 coding sequence is TGTGCCAGCAGTGAACCGCCGGACAGGGCTTTGGCAGATACGCAGTATTTT.

The chain uses TRBV15 and TRBJ1-5, with 8 bases aligning to TRBD1. The germline V gene has CDR1 LNHNV and CDR2 YYDKDF (reference sequence). V lost 3 bases to trimming and J lost 4 bases; unmatched junction nucleotides: 5. The CDR3 runs to 15 residues. CDR3: CATSRHRGGNQPQHF. CDR3 nucleotide sequence: TGTGCCACCAGCAGGCACAGGGGGGGTAATCAGCCCCAGCATTTT.

The rearrangement links TRBV11-2 to TRBJ2-3, with TRBD2 matching over 9 bases. The CDR3 totals 14 residues. Germline V gives CDR1 SGHAT, CDR2 FQNNGV. The V gene end was trimmed by 11 bases and the J gene end by 5 bases; junction bases not matched to a gene: 11. The CDR3 is CAGPGGGAEDTQYF. The CDR3 bases are TGTGCCGGTCCCGGCGGGGGGGCCGAAGATACGCAGTATTTT.

CDR3 nucleotide sequence: TGTGCCAGCAGCTTGAGCTACGGGGAGCTGTTTTTT. Protein sequence: CASSLSYGELFF. V and J are TRBV5-4 and TRBJ2-2; D is undetermined. Germline V gives CDR1 SGHNT, CDR2 YYREEE (reference sequence). The V end was cut by 1 base, the J end by 7 bases, with 5 bases between. CDR3 length: 12 amino acids.

This rearrangement joins TRBV7-9 to TRBJ2-1, with 11 bases fitting TRBD2. Germline V gene lookup returns CDR1 SEHNR and CDR2 FQNEAQ (reference sequence). V shed 5 bases and J 5 bases; nucleotides not matched to a gene: 11. The CDR3 has 17 residues. CDR3 protein: CASSPRLAGSLDNEQFF. CDR3 coding DNA: TGTGCCAGCAGCCCAAGACTAGCGGGGAGTTTAGACAATGAGCAGTTCTTC. The variable domain in full, completed from reference TRBV7-9 and TRBJ2-1, reads DTGVSQNPRHKITKRGQNVTFRCDPISEHNRLYWYRQTLGQGPEFLTYFQNEAQLEKSRLLSDRFSAERPKGSFSTLEIQRTEQGDSAMYLCASSPRLAGSLDNEQFFGPGTRLTVL.

This clone has just a few counts. The rearrangement links TRBV9 to TRBJ2-5; D gene ambiguous. V was trimmed by 0 bases and J by 0 bases, leaving 12 bases between them. CDR1 SGDLS and CDR2 YYNGEE come from the germline V gene. This CDR3 spans 16 amino acids. This CDR3 is CASSVGQARDQETQYF. The CDR3 coding sequence is TGTGCCAGCAGCGTAGGGCAGGCGAGAGACCAAGAGACCCAGTACTTC.

The chain couples TRBV28 to TRBJ1-2; D is perhaps TRBD1 (6 bases). This CDR3 contains 14 residues. Germline lookup yields CDR1 MDHEN and CDR2 SYDVKM. The V end was cut by 6 bases, the J end by 5 bases, with 16 bases between. As DNA, the CDR3 is TGTGCCAGCAGAAAACAGGGAAGGGCGTATGGCTACACCTTC. The encoded protein is CASRKQGRAYGYTF.

The genes are TRBV19 and TRBJ1-1, with D unclear. Germline lookup yields CDR1 LNHDA and CDR2 SQIVND (reference sequence). The CDR3 is 12 amino acids. The ends were cut back, 4 bases at V and 1 base at J, with 4 bases in the middle. In DNA form, the CDR3 reads TGTGCCAGTAGTAACTCGAACACTGAAGCTTTCTTT. This gives the protein CASSNSNTEAFF.

V and J are TRBV1 and TRBJ2-3; the table's D call of TRBD1 was not tested on the DNA. TRBV1 is deemed a pseudogene. The CDR3 extends over 16 amino acids. This CDR3 reads CTSSQDQQSPTDTQYF. CDR3 bases: TGCACCAGCAGCCAAGACCAACAGTCCCCCACAGATACGCAGTATTTT.

A note on this clone: At one end the junction does not follow the germline gene, possibly because of a read error. The gene calls are TRBV7-7 and TRBJ2-5; TRBD1 or TRBD2 may be the D gene (5 bases each). Germline CDR1 SSHAT, CDR2 FNYEAQ (reference sequence). The CDR3 sequence is 15 residues long. DNA for the CDR3: TGTGCTAGCAGCTTAGCGTTAGACAGCCAAGAGACCCAGTACTTC. It yields the protein CASSLALDSQETQYF.

The V call is TRBV9, the J call TRBJ1-3; 9 bases fit TRBD1. Germline CDR1 and CDR2: SGDLS and YYNGEE. The CDR3 runs 14 residues. V trimming: 3 bases; J trimming: 3 bases; junction bases outside the gene matches: 1. In nucleotides, the CDR3 is TGTGCCAGCAGCGAGACAGGGGGTGGAAACACCATATATTTT. Its translation is CASSETGGGNTIYF.

The chain carries TRBV5-1 and TRBJ1-1; the match to TRBD1 covers 8 bases. The CDR3 runs to 13 residues. Unmatched junction bases numbered 1, after V lost 2 bases and J lost 4 bases. CDR1 is SGHRS, CDR2 YFSETQ, per germline. The CDR3 protein is CASSFTGGTEAFF. The CDR3 nucleotides are TGCGCCAGCAGCTTTACAGGGGGCACTGAAGCTTTCTTT.

This chain joins TRBV6-4 and TRBJ2-2, with D hard to call. This CDR3 region has 13 residues. The germline V and J ends were trimmed by 4 bases and 2 bases, with 5 bases remaining between them. CDR1 MRHNA and CDR2 SNTAGT come from the germline V gene. In DNA form, the CDR3 reads TGTGCCAGCAGTGTTAGCAACACCGGGGAGCTGTTTTTT. Protein product: CASSVSNTGELFF.

This clone has just one count. The chain uses TRBV7-6 and TRBJ2-2, with D possibly being TRBD2 (5 bases). Germline loops: CDR1 SGHVS, CDR2 FNYEAQ. The CDR3 loop spans 18 amino acids. Trimming stripped 0 bases from V and 7 bases from J, with 21 bases between. The CDR3 spells CASSLAPTSPAARGELFF. Written as DNA, the CDR3 is TGTGCCAGCAGCTTAGCGCCGACCTCTCCAGCGGCGCGCGGGGAGCTGTTTTTT.